A single T cell receptor (beta chain) is shown here with its context. The sample is drawn from a study of blood T cell repertoires in COVID-19. Study context: Some COVID-19 samples were acute and others convalescent; all came from the United States, Italy and Spain. Sources were T cells, B-cell-depleted T cells, or PBMCs; the material itself was cDNA or gDNA.

V was clipped by 2 bases and J by 2 bases; unmatched bases: 3. The CDR3 extends over 16 amino acids. In germline, CDR1 is KGHSH, CDR2 LQKENI. The data were produced by immunoSEQ multiplex PCR, yet TCRdb's version contains in-frame clones alone and is incomplete. This sample has some 60,000 clones, with about 88% found just once. This chain uses TRBV18 with TRBJ2-2; TRBD2 matches at 9 bases. The sequence was obtained from a man aged 55 to 70 with acute or convalescent COVID-19. The sample consisted of peripheral blood. This CDR3 is CASSPSGGTNTGELFF. For the CDR3, the DNA is TGTGCCAGCTCACCAAGCGGGGGGACAAACACCGGGGAGCTGTTTTTT.